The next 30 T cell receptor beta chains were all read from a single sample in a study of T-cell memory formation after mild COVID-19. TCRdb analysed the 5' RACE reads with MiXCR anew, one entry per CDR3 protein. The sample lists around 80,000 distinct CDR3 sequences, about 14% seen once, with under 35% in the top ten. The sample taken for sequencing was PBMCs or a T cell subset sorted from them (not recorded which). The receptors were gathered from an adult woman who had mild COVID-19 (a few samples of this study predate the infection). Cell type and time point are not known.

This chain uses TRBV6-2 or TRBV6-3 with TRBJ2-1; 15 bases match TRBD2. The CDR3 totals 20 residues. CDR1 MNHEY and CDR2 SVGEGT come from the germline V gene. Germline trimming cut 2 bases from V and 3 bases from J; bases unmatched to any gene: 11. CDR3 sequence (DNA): TGTGCCAGCAGTTACAATGCTGGGACTAGCGGGAGGTGGGGCTACAATGAGCAGTTCTTC. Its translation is CASSYNAGTSGRWGYNEQFF.

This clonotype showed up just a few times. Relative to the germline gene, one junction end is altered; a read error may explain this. The DNA for the CDR3 is TGTGCCACCAGCGGAGACGGGGGAGATACGCAGTATTTT. It encodes CATSGDGGDTQYF. This chain joins TRBV15 and TRBJ2-3, with a possible D match to TRBD2 (6 bases). The length of the CDR3 is 13 residues. From germline, CDR1 is LNHNV and CDR2 YYDKDF (reference sequence).

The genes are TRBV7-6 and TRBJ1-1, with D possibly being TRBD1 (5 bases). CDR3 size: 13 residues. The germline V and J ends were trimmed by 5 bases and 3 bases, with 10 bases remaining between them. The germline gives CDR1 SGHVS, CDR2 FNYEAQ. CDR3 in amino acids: CASSAGTDTEAFF. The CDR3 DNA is TGTGCCAGCAGCGCTGGGACTGACACTGAAGCTTTCTTT. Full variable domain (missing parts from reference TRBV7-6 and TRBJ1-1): GAGVSQSPRYKVTKRGQDVALRCDPISGHVSLYWYRQALGQGPEFLTYFNYEAQQDKSGLPNDRFSAERPEGSISTLTIQRTEQRDSAMYRCASSAGTDTEAFFGQGTRLTVV.

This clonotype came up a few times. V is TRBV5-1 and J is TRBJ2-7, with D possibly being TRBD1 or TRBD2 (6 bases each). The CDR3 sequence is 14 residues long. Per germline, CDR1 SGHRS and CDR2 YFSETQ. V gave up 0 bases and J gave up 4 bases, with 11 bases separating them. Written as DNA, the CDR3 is TGCGCCAGCAGCTTGGGCCGGGGGCAGTACGAGCAGTACTTC. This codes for CASSLGRGQYEQYF. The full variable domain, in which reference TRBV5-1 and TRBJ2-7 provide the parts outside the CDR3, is KAGVTQTPRYLIKTRGQQVTLSCSPISGHRSVSWYQQTPGQGLQFLFEYFSETQRNKGNFPGRFSGRQFSNSRSEMNVSTLELGDSALYLCASSLGRGQYEQYFGPGTRLTVT.

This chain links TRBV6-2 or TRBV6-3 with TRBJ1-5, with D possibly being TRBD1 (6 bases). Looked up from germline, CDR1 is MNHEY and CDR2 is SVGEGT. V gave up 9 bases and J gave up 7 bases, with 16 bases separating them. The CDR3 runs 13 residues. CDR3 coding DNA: TGTGCCAGTACAGGGTTCGTAAGCCAGCCCCAGCATTTT. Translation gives CASTGFVSQPQHF.

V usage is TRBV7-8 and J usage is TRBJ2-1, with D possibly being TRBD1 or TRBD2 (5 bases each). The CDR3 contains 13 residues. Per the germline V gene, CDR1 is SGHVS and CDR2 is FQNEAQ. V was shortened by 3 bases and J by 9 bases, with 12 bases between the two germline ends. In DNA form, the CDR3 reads TGTGCCAGCAGCTTCTCGAGGGGTTTTGAGCAGTTCTTC. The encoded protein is CASSFSRGFEQFF.

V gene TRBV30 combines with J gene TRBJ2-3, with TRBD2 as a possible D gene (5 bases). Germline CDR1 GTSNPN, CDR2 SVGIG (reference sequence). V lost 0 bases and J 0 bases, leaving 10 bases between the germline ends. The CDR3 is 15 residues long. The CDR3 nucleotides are TGTGCCTGGAGTGTACTGAGGGCCAGCACAGATACGCAGTATTTT. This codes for CAWSVLRASTDTQYF.

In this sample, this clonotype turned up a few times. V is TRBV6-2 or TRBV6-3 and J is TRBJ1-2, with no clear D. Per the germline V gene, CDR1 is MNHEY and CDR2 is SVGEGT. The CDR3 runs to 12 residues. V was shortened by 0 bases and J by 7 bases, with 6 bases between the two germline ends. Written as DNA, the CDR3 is TGTGCCAGCAGTTACTCGATTGTTGGCTACACCTTC. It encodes CASSYSIVGYTF.

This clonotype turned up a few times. The CDR3 loop is CASSPITNPGYSGANVLTF. As DNA, the CDR3 is TGTGCCAGCAGCCCAATAACAAATCCGGGGTACTCTGGGGCCAACGTCCTGACTTTC. The chain has TRBV12-3 or TRBV12-4 and TRBJ2-6; the D gene is possibly TRBD2 (5 bases). V was pared by 6 bases and J by 0 bases, with 21 bases between. The CDR3 spans 19 residues.

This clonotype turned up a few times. The CDR3 DNA reads TGTGCCAGCAACTCTCCCCACACAGATACGCAGTATTTT. Translated: CASNSPHTDTQYF. The genes are TRBV7-9 and TRBJ2-3; D not resolved. The CDR3 sequence is 13 residues long. Per germline, CDR1 SEHNR and CDR2 FQNEAQ (reference sequence). The germline V and J ends were trimmed by 7 bases and 2 bases, with 10 bases remaining between them.

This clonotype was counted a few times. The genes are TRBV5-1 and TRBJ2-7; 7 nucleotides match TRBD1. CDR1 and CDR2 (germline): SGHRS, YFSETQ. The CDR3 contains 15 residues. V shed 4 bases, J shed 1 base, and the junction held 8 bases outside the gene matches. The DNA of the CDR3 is TGCGCCAGCAGCCCCGGACAGGTCCCTTCCTACGAGCAGTACTTC. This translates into CASSPGQVPSYEQYF.

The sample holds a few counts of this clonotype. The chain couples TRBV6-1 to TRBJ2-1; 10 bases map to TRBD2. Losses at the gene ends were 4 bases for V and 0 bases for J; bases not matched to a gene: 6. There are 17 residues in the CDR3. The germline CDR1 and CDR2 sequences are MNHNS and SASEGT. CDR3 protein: CASSGLAGVGSYNEQFF. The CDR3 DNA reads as TGTGCCAGCAGTGGTCTAGCGGGAGTTGGCTCCTACAATGAGCAGTTCTTC.

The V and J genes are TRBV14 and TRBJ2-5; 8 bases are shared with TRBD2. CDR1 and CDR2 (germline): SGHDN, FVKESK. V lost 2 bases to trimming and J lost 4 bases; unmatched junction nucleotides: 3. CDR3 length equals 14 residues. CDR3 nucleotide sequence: TGTGCCAGCAGCCAAACCCGGGGGGGAGAGACCCAGTACTTC. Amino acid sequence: CASSQTRGGETQYF.

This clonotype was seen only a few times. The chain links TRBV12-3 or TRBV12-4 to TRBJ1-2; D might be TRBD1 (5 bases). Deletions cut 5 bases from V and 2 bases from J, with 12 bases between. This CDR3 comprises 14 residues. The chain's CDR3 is CASSRGGGNYGYTF. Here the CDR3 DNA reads TGTGCCAGCAGTCGGGGCGGGGGAAACTATGGCTACACCTTC.

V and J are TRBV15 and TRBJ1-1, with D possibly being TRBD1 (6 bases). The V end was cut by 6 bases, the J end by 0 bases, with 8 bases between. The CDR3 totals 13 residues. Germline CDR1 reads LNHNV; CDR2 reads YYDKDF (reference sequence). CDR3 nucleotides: TGTGCCACCAGACAGGGAATGAACACTGAAGCTTTCTTT. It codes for CATRQGMNTEAFF.

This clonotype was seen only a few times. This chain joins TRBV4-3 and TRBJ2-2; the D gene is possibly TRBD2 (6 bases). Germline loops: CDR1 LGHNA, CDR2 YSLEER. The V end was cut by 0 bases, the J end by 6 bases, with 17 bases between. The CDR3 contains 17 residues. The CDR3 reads CASSQDWREHGSGELFF. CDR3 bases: TGCGCCAGCAGCCAAGATTGGAGGGAGCATGGTTCCGGGGAGCTGTTTTTT.

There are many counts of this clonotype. This CDR3 is CATSDLQGSYNEQFF. The DNA of the CDR3 is TGTGCCACCAGTGATCTACAGGGCTCCTACAATGAGCAGTTCTTC. J is TRBJ2-1 and V is TRBV24-1; maybe TRBD1 (6 bases). CDR1 KGHDR and CDR2 SFDVKD come from the germline V gene. The V end was cut by 3 bases, the J end by 0 bases, with 8 bases between. The CDR3 covers 15 residues.

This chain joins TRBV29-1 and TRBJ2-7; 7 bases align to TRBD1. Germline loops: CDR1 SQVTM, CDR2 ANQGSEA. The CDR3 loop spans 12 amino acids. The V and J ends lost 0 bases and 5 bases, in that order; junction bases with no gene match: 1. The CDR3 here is CSVEEGTDEQYF. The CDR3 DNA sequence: TGCAGCGTTGAAGAGGGGACAGACGAGCAGTACTTC.

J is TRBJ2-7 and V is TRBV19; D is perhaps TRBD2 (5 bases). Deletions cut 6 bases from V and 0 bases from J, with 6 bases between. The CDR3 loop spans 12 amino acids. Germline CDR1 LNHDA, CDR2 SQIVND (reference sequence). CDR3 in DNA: TGTGCCAGTAGCCGGGACTCCTACGAGCAGTACTTC. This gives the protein CASSRDSYEQYF.

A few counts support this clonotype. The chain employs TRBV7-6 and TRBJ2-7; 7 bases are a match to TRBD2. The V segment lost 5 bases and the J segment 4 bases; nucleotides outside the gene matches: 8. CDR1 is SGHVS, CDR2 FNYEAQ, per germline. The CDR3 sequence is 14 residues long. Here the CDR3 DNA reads TGTGCCAGCAGCGTGGGGGGGGGAGTTTACGAGCAGTACTTC. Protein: CASSVGGGVYEQYF.

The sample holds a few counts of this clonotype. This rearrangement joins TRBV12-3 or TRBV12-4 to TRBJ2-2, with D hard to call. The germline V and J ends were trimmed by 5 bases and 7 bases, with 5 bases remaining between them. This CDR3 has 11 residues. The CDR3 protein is CASSQSGELFF. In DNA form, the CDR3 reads TGTGCCAGCAGTCAGAGCGGGGAGCTGTTTTTT.

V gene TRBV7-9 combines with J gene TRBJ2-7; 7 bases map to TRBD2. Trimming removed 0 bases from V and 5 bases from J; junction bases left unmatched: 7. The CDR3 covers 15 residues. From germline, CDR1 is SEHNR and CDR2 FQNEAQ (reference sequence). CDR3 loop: CASSLALRGDDEQYF. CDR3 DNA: TGTGCCAGCAGCTTAGCGCTCCGGGGGGATGACGAGCAGTACTTC.

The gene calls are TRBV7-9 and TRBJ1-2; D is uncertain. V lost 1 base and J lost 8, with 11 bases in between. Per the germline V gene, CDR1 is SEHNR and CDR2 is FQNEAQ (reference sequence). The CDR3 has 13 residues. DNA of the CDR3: TGTGCCAGCAGCTTAGTTTACGGCGAGGGCTACACCTTC. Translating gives CASSLVYGEGYTF.

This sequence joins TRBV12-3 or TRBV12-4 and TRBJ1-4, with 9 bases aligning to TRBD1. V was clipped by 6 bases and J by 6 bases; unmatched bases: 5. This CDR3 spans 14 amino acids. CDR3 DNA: TGTGCCAGCAGCTCGGACAGGGGTGATGAAAAACTGTTTTTT. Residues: CASSSDRGDEKLFF.

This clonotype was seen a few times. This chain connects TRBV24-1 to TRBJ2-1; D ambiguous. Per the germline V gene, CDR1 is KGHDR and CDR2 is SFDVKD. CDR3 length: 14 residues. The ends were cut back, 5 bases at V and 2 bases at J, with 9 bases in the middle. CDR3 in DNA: TGTGCCACCAGTGCGGGCGGCGCCTACAATGAGCAGTTCTTC. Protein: CATSAGGAYNEQFF.

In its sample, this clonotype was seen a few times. CDR3 region: CASGLVREGTYETQYF. The DNA for the CDR3 is TGTGCTAGTGGTTTGGTCAGGGAGGGCACTTATGAGACCCAGTACTTC. The chain couples TRBV12-5 to TRBJ2-5, with TRBD2 identical over 7 bases. Germline V gene data show CDR1 as LGHNT and CDR2 as FRNRAP. V was clipped by 0 bases and J by 5 bases; unmatched bases: 9. The CDR3 spans 16 residues.

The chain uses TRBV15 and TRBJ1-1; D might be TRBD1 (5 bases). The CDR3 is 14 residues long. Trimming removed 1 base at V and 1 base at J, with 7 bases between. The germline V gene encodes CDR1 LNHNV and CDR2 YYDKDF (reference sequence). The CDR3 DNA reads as TGTGCCACCAGCAGAGGAGGGGCGAACACTGAAGCTTTCTTT. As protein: CATSRGGANTEAFF.

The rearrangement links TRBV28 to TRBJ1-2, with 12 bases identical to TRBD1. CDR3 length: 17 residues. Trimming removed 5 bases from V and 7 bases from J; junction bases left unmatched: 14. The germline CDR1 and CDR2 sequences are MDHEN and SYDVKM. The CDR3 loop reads CASSLPSGTGGGFGYTF. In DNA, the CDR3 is TGTGCCAGCAGTCTCCCCTCCGGGACAGGGGGCGGTTTTGGCTACACCTTC.

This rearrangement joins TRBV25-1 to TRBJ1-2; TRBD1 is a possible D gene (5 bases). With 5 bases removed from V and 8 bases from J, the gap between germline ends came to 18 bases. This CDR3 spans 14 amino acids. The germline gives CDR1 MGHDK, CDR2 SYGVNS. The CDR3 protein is CASSPGANLGGYTF. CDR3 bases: TGTGCCAGCAGTCCCGGGGCTAATTTGGGGGGCTACACCTTC.

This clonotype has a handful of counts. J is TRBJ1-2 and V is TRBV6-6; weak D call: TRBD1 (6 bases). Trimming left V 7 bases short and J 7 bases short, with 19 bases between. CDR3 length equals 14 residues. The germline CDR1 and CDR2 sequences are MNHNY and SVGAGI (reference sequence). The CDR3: CASNYRDKAVGYTF. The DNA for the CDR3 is TGTGCCAGCAACTACAGGGACAAGGCGGTTGGCTACACCTTC.